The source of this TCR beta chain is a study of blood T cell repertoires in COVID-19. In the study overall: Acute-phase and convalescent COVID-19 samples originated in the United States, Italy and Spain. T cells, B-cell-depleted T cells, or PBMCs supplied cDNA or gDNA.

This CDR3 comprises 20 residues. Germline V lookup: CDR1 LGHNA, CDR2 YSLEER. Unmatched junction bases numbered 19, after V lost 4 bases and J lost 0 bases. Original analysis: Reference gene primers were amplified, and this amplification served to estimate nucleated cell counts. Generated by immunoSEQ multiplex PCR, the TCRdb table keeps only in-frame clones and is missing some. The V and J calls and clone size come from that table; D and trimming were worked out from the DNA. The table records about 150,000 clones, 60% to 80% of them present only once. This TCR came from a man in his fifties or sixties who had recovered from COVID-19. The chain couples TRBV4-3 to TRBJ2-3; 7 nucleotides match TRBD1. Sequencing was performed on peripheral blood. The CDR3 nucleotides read TGCGCCAGCAGCCTACGGTGGACAGGCGATCCTTTTTCTAGCACAGATACGCAGTATTTT. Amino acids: CASSLRWTGDPFSSTDTQYF.